This T cell receptor beta chain emerged from a study of high-grade serous ovarian cancer treatment subgroups. Tumor samples were obtained before definitive surgery or chemotherapy. The method was immunoSEQ multiplex PCR; TCRdb's version includes in-frame clones alone and lacks a portion of them. In the table there are about 10,000 clones, around 65% of which are singletons. With 0 bases clipped from V and 3 bases from J, the junction kept 3 bases outside the gene matches. CDR3 length equals 15 residues. Germline values: CDR1 GTSNPN, CDR2 SVGIG (reference sequence). In regard to this clone: What it binds is not known.

Study-wide results and caveats: Bulk tumor TCR sequencing gave no spatial information. Repertoire similarity ranged about 0.1 to 0.85 between tumors of one patient. TCR clonal relatedness correlated positively with neoantigen level.

This chain connects TRBV30 to TRBJ2-1, with TRBD2 matching 9 bases. The TCR was taken from a human donor with high-grade serous ovarian cancer. Source material: tumor tissue. The CDR3 reads CAWSVAGGGYNEQFF. CDR3 coding DNA: TGTGCCTGGAGTGTAGCGGGAGGTGGCTACAATGAGCAGTTCTTC.